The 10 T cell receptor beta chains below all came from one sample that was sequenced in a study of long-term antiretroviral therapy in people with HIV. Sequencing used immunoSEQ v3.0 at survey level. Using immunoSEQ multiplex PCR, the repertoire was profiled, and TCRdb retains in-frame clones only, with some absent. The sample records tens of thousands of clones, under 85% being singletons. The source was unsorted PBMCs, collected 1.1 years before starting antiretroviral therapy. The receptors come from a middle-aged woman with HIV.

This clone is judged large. CDR3 coding DNA: TGTGCCAGCAGTTCGACAGGGGCCGCCAACACCGGGGAGCTGTTTTTT. Its protein is CASSSTGAANTGELFF. The chain joins TRBV6-6 to TRBJ2-2; 8 nucleotides match TRBD1. Trimming at V came to 4 bases and at J to 2 bases, leaving 6 bases not matched to a gene. The CDR3 totals 16 residues. Germline CDR1 and CDR2: MNHNY and SVGAGI (reference sequence).

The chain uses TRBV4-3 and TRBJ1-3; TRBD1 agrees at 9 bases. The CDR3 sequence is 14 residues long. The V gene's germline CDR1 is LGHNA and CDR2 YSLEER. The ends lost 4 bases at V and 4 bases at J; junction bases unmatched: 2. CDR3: CASSLGTGGNTIYF. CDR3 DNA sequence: TGCGCCAGCAGCCTTGGGACAGGGGGAAACACCATATATTTT.

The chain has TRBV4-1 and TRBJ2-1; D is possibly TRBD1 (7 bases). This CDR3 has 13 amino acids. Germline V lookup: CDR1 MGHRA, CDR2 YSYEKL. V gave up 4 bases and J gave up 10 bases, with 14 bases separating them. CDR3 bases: TGCGCCAGCAGCCGGGGCAGGGGGGACGAGCAGTTCTTC. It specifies CASSRGRGDEQFF.

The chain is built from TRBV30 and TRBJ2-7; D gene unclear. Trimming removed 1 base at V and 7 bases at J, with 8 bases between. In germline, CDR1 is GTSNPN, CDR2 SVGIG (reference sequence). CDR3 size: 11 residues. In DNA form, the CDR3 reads TGTGCCTGGAGTGCGACCGGGGAGCAGTACTTC. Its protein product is CAWSATGEQYF.

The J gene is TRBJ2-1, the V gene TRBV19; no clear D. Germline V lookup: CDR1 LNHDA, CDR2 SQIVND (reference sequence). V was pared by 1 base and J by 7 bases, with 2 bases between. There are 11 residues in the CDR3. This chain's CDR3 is CASSIGNEQFF. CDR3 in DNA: TGTGCCAGTAGTATAGGTAATGAGCAGTTCTTC.

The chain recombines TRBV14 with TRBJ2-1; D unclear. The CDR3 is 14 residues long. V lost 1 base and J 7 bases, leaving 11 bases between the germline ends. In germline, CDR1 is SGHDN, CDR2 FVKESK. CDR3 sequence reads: CASSQVGLRNEQFF. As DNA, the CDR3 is TGTGCCAGCAGCCAAGTGGGCCTGCGGAATGAGCAGTTCTTC. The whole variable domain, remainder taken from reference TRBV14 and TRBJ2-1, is EAGVTQFPSHSVIEKGQTVTLRCDPISGHDNLYWYRRVMGKEIKFLLHFVKESKQDESGMPNNRFLAERTGGTYSTLKVQPAELEDSGVYFCASSQVGLRNEQFFGPGTRLTVL.

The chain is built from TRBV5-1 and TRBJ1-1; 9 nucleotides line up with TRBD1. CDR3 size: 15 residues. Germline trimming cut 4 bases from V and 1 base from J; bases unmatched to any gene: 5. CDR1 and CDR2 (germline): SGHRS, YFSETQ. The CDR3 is CASSLQGATNTEAFF. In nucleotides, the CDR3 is TGCGCCAGCAGCCTACAGGGGGCGACGAACACTGAAGCTTTCTTT.

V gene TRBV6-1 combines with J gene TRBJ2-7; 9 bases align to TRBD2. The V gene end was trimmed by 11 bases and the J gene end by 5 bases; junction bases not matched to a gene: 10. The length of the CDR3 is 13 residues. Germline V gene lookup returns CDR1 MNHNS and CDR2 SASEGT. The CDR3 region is CASSASGIDEQYF. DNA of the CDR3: TGTGCCTCGTCGGCTAGCGGGATTGACGAGCAGTACTTC.

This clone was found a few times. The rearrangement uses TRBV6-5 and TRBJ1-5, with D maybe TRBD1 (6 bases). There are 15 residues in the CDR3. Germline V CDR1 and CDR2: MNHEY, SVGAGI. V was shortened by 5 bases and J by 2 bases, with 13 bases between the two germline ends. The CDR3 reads CASSPQGMGNQPQHF. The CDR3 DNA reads TGTGCCAGCAGTCCACAGGGCATGGGCAATCAGCCCCAGCATTTT.

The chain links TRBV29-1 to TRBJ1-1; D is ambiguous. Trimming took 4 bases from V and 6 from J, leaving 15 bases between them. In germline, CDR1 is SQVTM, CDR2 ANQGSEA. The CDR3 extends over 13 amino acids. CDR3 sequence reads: CSVVAGGPSEAFF. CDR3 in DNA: TGCAGCGTTGTAGCGGGTGGCCCTTCTGAAGCTTTCTTT.